One and the same sample provided the 32 T cell receptor beta chains below, sequenced in a study of T cell responses to AZD1222 COVID-19 vaccine. Data came from immunoSEQ multiplex PCR; TCRdb stores just in-frame clones and leaves some out. The sample shows some 150,000 clones, roughly 88% of them seen only once. This sample comprised peripheral blood, obtained on day 0 of AZD1222 vaccination. These TCRs come from an adult in good health.

This sequence joins TRBV19 and TRBJ1-2, with D hard to call. The CDR3 is made up of 16 amino acids. Trimming shortened V by 6 bases and J by 4 bases, and 21 bases separated the two germline ends. From germline, CDR1 is LNHDA and CDR2 SQIVND (reference sequence). Here the CDR3 reads CASSTGPSILTYGYTF. CDR3 in DNA: TGTGCCAGTAGCACTGGGCCCTCGATTCTTACCTATGGCTACACCTTC.

The chain has TRBV29-1 and TRBJ2-3; no reliable D call. Per the germline V gene, CDR1 is SQVTM and CDR2 is ANQGSEA. Trimming left V 1 base short and J 2 bases short, with 10 bases between. CDR3 size: 14 residues. The CDR3 nucleotides are TGCAGCGTTGAAGGTGGGCCTGCCACAGATACGCAGTATTTT. It is translated as CSVEGGPATDTQYF.

V is TRBV5-1 and J is TRBJ1-6; D perhaps matches TRBD1 (6 bases). This CDR3 spans 16 amino acids. Germline CDR1 is SGHRS and CDR2 is YFSETQ. With 0 bases removed from V and 9 bases from J, the gap between germline ends came to 16 bases. The CDR3 sequence: CASSLEGGPSFSPLHF. CDR3 sequence (DNA): TGCGCCAGCAGCTTGGAGGGGGGTCCCAGTTTTTCACCCCTCCACTTT.

V is TRBV5-1 and J is TRBJ2-7, with D possibly being TRBD1 (5 bases). V lost 1 base and J lost 5, with 13 bases in between. CDR1 SGHRS and CDR2 YFSETQ come from the germline V gene. The CDR3 loop spans 14 amino acids. This CDR3 reads CASSLRSGMNEQYF. The CDR3 bases are TGCGCCAGCAGCTTGCGGTCAGGGATGAACGAGCAGTACTTC.

The chain couples TRBV28 to TRBJ1-1; D is perhaps TRBD1 (5 bases). V lost 4 bases and J 3 bases, leaving 12 bases between the germline ends. This CDR3 comprises 14 residues. CDR1 and CDR2 from the germline V gene are MDHEN and SYDVKM. The CDR3 DNA reads as TGTGCCAGCAGTTCGGGGCGCTGGGACACTGAAGCTTTCTTT. It yields the protein CASSSGRWDTEAFF.

The chain joins TRBV24-1 to TRBJ2-5; 8 positions agree with TRBD1. With 0 bases clipped from V and 4 bases from J, the junction kept 6 bases outside the gene matches. The CDR3 sequence is 16 residues long. From germline, CDR1 is KGHDR and CDR2 SFDVKD. In nucleotides, the CDR3 is TGTGCCACCAGTGATTTGGGGCAGGGGGCAGGAGAGACCCAGTACTTC. Protein product: CATSDLGQGAGETQYF.

J is TRBJ1-5 and V is TRBV19; 7 nucleotides line up with TRBD1. The CDR3 totals 15 residues. V shed 4 bases and J 4 bases; nucleotides not matched to a gene: 7. Germline V CDR1 and CDR2: LNHDA, SQIVND (reference sequence). CDR3 region: CASSRRDSSNQPQHF. The CDR3 region has the DNA TGTGCCAGTAGTAGGCGGGACAGCTCAAATCAGCCCCAGCATTTT.

This chain joins TRBV7-2 and TRBJ1-2, with D hard to call. The V end was cut by 2 bases, the J end by 5 bases, with 15 bases between. This CDR3 has 15 residues. In germline, CDR1 is SGHTA, CDR2 FQGNSA. The CDR3, as DNA: TGTGCCAGCAGCTTACCGGGTCCCTCCCCTTATGGCTACACCTTC. Encoded protein: CASSLPGPSPYGYTF.

The rearrangement links TRBV5-6 to TRBJ1-2; D call uncertain. Deletions cut 0 bases from V and 2 bases from J, with 5 bases between. Germline values: CDR1 SGHDT, CDR2 YYEEEE. CDR3 size: 13 residues. The CDR3 loop reads CASSLDRNYGYTF. CDR3 nucleotides: TGTGCCAGCAGCTTGGACAGAAACTATGGCTACACCTTC.

V usage is TRBV15 and J usage is TRBJ2-3; TRBD2 agrees at 15 bases. The V gene's germline CDR1 is LNHNV and CDR2 YYDKDF (reference sequence). The CDR3 loop spans 16 amino acids. After removal of 5 bases from V and 4 bases from J, the junction contained 4 bases not matched to a gene. CDR3 residues: CATSGGLAGGADTQYF. CDR3 in DNA: TGTGCCACCAGCGGAGGACTAGCGGGAGGGGCAGATACGCAGTATTTT. The variable domain in full, completed from reference TRBV15 and TRBJ2-3, reads DAMVIQNPRYQVTQFGKPVTLSCSQTLNHNVMYWYQQKSSQAPKLLFHYYDKDFNNEADTPDNFQSRRPNTSFCFLDIRSPGLGDTAMYLCATSGGLAGGADTQYFGPGTRLTVL.

The V gene is TRBV5-3, the J gene TRBJ1-5, with 9 bases lining up with TRBD1. TRBV5-3 is sorted into the ORF group, with uncertain function. The CDR3 has 19 residues. Trimming removed 4 bases from V and 0 bases from J; junction bases left unmatched: 14. CDR3 in amino acids: CARSPRGQGPTSSNQPQHF. In nucleotides, the CDR3 is TGTGCCAGAAGCCCGAGGGGACAGGGTCCGACGAGTAGCAATCAGCCCCAGCATTTT.

The V call is TRBV11-3, the J call TRBJ1-2; D not resolved. The CDR3 is 13 residues long. Trimming took off 7 bases at V and 3 bases at J, with 12 bases between the two ends. Looked up from germline, CDR1 is SGHNT and CDR2 is YENEEA. The CDR3 spells CASTLTEDYGYTF. The DNA of the CDR3 is TGTGCCAGCACCCTCACCGAGGACTATGGCTACACCTTC.

In its sample, this clone was seen once. The rearrangement links TRBV30 to TRBJ1-1; D call uncertain. V was shortened by 5 bases and J by 0 bases, with 31 bases between the two germline ends. CDR1 and CDR2 (germline): GTSNPN, SVGIG (reference sequence). CDR3 length: 20 residues. The CDR3 DNA reads TGTGCCTGGGGCGGCGGGGTCCAGCAGGCGCTCCCGTCCATGAACACTGAAGCTTTCTTT. It codes for CAWGGGVQQALPSMNTEAFF.

In its sample, this clone was seen a few times. V usage is TRBV4-1 and J usage is TRBJ2-1; D remains unclear. Germline lookup yields CDR1 MGHRA and CDR2 YSYEKL. V lost 2 bases and J lost 0, with 11 bases in between. The CDR3 covers 16 residues. CDR3: CASSQNPASSYNEQFF. The CDR3 DNA follows: TGCGCCAGCAGCCAAAATCCGGCCAGCTCCTACAATGAGCAGTTCTTC.

This chain connects TRBV6-5 to TRBJ2-2; the D is unclear. Germline-derived CDR1 and CDR2 are MNHEY and SVGAGI. The CDR3 contains 14 residues. The V gene lost 6 bases and the J gene lost 1 base, with 9 bases spanning the gap. The CDR3 DNA reads as TGTGCCAGCAGGGTCGAAGGGAACACCGGGGAGCTGTTTTTT. This gives the protein CASRVEGNTGELFF.

The rearrangement links TRBV4-3 to TRBJ2-3; D is perhaps TRBD1 (5 bases). The V and J ends lost 3 bases and 2 bases respectively, with 12 bases between them. Per germline, CDR1 LGHNA and CDR2 YSLEER. CDR3 length: 15 residues. As DNA, the CDR3 is TGCGCCAGCAGCCAGGACATTACCTCCACAGATACGCAGTATTTT. Translation: CASSQDITSTDTQYF.

This rearrangement joins TRBV28 to TRBJ1-1; 8 bases map to TRBD1. Germline-derived CDR1 and CDR2 are MDHEN and SYDVKM. Germline trimming cut 6 bases from V and 10 bases from J; bases unmatched to any gene: 4. The CDR3 has 11 amino acids. The CDR3 sequence is CASSQGAVAFF. CDR3 nucleotide sequence: TGTGCCAGCAGCCAGGGGGCTGTAGCTTTCTTT.

The chain uses TRBV13 and TRBJ2-5; D unresolved. Germline-derived CDR1 and CDR2 are PRHDT and FYEKMQ (reference sequence). This CDR3 has 14 residues. V was shortened by 5 bases and J by 7 bases, with 17 bases between the two germline ends. CDR3 in amino acids: CASSPRLDLGTQYF. The DNA of the CDR3 is TGTGCCAGCAGCCCCCGGTTGGATTTGGGGACCCAGTACTTC.

This clone appeared a few times. The V and J genes are TRBV5-6 and TRBJ1-2; no reliable D call. V lost 5 bases to trimming and J lost 1 base, with 12 bases between them. The CDR3 covers 14 residues. CDR1 SGHDT and CDR2 YYEEEE come from the germline V gene. For the CDR3, the DNA is TGTGCCAGCAGTCCTCCCGCAGGTAACTATGGCTACACCTTC. It codes for CASSPPAGNYGYTF.

The rearrangement links TRBV15 to TRBJ1-2; TRBD1 is a possible D gene (5 bases). Germline CDR1 is LNHNV and CDR2 is YYDKDF (reference sequence). The V gene lost 1 base and the J gene lost 4 bases, with 16 bases spanning the gap. The CDR3 is 16 residues long. The CDR3: CATSRVRAGTGYGYTF. DNA of the CDR3: TGTGCCACCAGCAGAGTACGGGCAGGGACGGGCTATGGCTACACCTTC.

This chain connects TRBV20-1 to TRBJ2-1, with 7 bases identical to TRBD2. This CDR3 has 11 residues. The trim removed 6 bases at V and 9 bases at J, leaving 5 bases unmatched. CDR1 is DFQATT, CDR2 SNEGSKA, per germline (reference sequence). CDR3 sequence: CSAGLVSEQFF. As DNA, the CDR3 is TGCAGTGCAGGACTAGTGAGTGAGCAGTTCTTC.

This clone came up a few times. This sequence joins TRBV19 and TRBJ1-1; tentative D call: TRBD1 (6 bases). The V end lost 4 bases, the J end lost 1 base, and 10 bases lay between the germline ends. The CDR3 is made up of 14 amino acids. Germline V CDR1 and CDR2: LNHDA, SQIVND (reference sequence). The CDR3 bases are TGTGCCAGTAGTACCGGGACAAGGAACACTGAAGCTTTCTTT. Residues: CASSTGTRNTEAFF.

In nucleotides, the CDR3 is TGTGCCAGCAGCGCCCAGCACAGGGCAGATACGCAGTATTTT. Its translation: CASSAQHRADTQYF. V gene TRBV9 combines with J gene TRBJ2-3, with D tentatively TRBD1 (6 bases). V was clipped by 3 bases and J by 4 bases, with 12 bases between them. The CDR3 spans 14 residues. CDR1 is SGDLS and CDR2 is YYNGEE in the germline V gene.

This clone was found once. The genes are TRBV6-2 or TRBV6-3 and TRBJ1-1; the D is unclear. Germline CDR1 is MNHEY and CDR2 is SVGEGT. The CDR3 length is 14 residues. V was cut by 0 bases and J by 1 base, with 6 bases left in between. Here the CDR3 reads CASSYSGGNTEAFF. The DNA for the CDR3 is TGTGCCAGCAGTTACTCAGGAGGGAACACTGAAGCTTTCTTT.

J is TRBJ2-1 and V is TRBV11-3; D is uncertain. The V gene's germline CDR1 is SGHNT and CDR2 YENEEA. Trimming shortened V by 0 bases and J by 2 bases, and 8 bases separated the two germline ends. The length of the CDR3 is 15 residues. CDR3: CASSLDSGTYNEQFF. The CDR3 DNA reads as TGTGCCAGCAGCTTAGATTCGGGCACCTACAATGAGCAGTTCTTC. Drawing the rest from reference TRBV11-3 and TRBJ2-1, the complete variable domain is EAGVVQSPRYKIIEKKQPVAFWCNPISGHNTLYWYLQNLGQGPELLIRYENEEAVDDSQLPKDRFSAERLKGVDSTLKIQPAELGDSAVYLCASSLDSGTYNEQFFGPGTRLTVL.

This clone showed up just a few times. V usage is TRBV7-2 and J usage is TRBJ2-1, with 10 bases aligning to TRBD2. This CDR3 region has 16 residues. CDR1 is SGHTA, CDR2 FQGNSA, per germline. J gave up 15 bases and V 5 bases, and 19 bases lay outside the gene matches. CDR3: CASSSQREGKNPRPFF. The CDR3 DNA reads as TGTGCCAGCAGCAGTCAGCGGGAGGGCAAAAACCCCCGGCCGTTCTTC.

The rearrangement joins TRBV6-5 to TRBJ2-2; weak D call: TRBD1 (5 bases). Germline-derived CDR1 and CDR2 are MNHEY and SVGAGI. The V end lost 8 bases, the J end lost 3 bases, and 16 bases lay between the germline ends. The CDR3 runs 15 residues. CDR3 loop: CASHGRVLHTGELFF. CDR3 coding DNA: TGTGCCAGCCATGGCAGGGTTTTACACACCGGGGAGCTGTTTTTT.

The gene calls are TRBV4-2 and TRBJ1-2; D possibly corresponds to TRBD1 (6 bases). Trimming removed 3 bases at V and 0 bases at J, with 14 bases between. From germline, CDR1 is LGHNA and CDR2 YNFKEQ. This CDR3 has 16 amino acids. The DNA of the CDR3 is TGTGCCAGCAGCCATGACGGGGGGGGCACTAACTATGGCTACACCTTC. It is translated as CASSHDGGGTNYGYTF.

V usage is TRBV10-3 and J usage is TRBJ2-5, with D perhaps given as TRBD1 or TRBD2 (6 bases each). Germline CDR1 and CDR2: ENHRY and SYGVKD. The V gene lost 11 bases and the J gene lost 4 bases, with 32 bases spanning the gap. CDR3 length equals 18 residues. CDR3 sequence: CARPEGDFRLNGGETQYF. CDR3 DNA sequence: TGTGCCCGCCCCGAGGGGGACTTTAGATTAAATGGCGGAGAGACCCAGTACTTC.

The V call is TRBV5-1, the J call TRBJ1-1; maybe TRBD1 (6 bases). In germline, CDR1 is SGHRS, CDR2 YFSETQ. The CDR3 runs 15 residues. V was cut by 3 bases and J by 2 bases, with 14 bases left in between. CDR3 amino acids: CASSSTGQLNTEAFF. In nucleotides, the CDR3 is TGCGCCAGCAGCTCTACCGGACAGCTTAACACTGAAGCTTTCTTT.

V and J are TRBV20-1 and TRBJ2-5; D may correspond to TRBD1 or TRBD2 (7 bases each). There are 16 residues in the CDR3. CDR1 DFQATT and CDR2 SNEGSKA come from the germline V gene (reference sequence). V was shortened by 3 bases and J by 1 base, with 18 bases between the two germline ends. This CDR3 is CSASRGGGGFQETQYF. The CDR3 DNA follows: TGCAGTGCTAGTCGCGGGGGAGGGGGCTTCCAAGAGACCCAGTACTTC.

The gene calls are TRBV2 and TRBJ2-1, with TRBD2 as a possible D gene (6 bases). The CDR3 extends over 17 amino acids. Trimming stripped 5 bases from V and 0 bases from J, with 17 bases between. Germline CDR1 reads SNHLY; CDR2 reads FYNNEI. CDR3 in DNA: TGTGCCAGCAGTCAGAACCTCGACGGGAGCTCCTACAATGAGCAGTTCTTC. Its translation: CASSQNLDGSSYNEQFF. The variable domain in full, with the rest retrieved from reference TRBV2 and TRBJ2-1, is EPEVTQTPSHQVTQMGQEVILRCVPISNHLYFYWYRQILGQKVEFLVSFYNNEISEKSEIFDDQFSVERPDGSNFTLKIRSTKLEDSAMYFCASSQNLDGSSYNEQFFGPGTRLTVL.